What follows are 17 T cell receptor beta chains derived from one specimen sequenced in a study of blood T cell repertoires in COVID-19. Sequencing was performed with immunoSEQ multiplex PCR; in TCRdb, only in-frame clones are kept and a portion is missing. The sample includes around 63,000 clones, more than 60% of them seen just once. The sequencing input was peripheral blood. Source of these receptors: a woman aged 50 to 60 with active or convalescent COVID-19.

This clone was detected only once. The chain couples TRBV29-1 to TRBJ1-2; D remains ambiguous. CDR1 and CDR2 from the germline V gene are SQVTM and ANQGSEA. This CDR3 is 12 amino acids long. V was pared by 4 bases and J by 6 bases, with 12 bases between. CDR3 sequence: CSVGRGPDGYTF. The CDR3, as DNA: TGCAGCGTTGGTAGAGGGCCGGATGGCTACACCTTC.

The J gene is TRBJ2-1, the V gene TRBV4-1, with 10 bases matching TRBD2. The CDR3 has 18 residues. Germline V gene sequence: CDR1 MGHRA, CDR2 YSYEKL. Trimming removed 1 base from V and 6 bases from J; junction bases left unmatched: 12. CDR3 region: CASSQAQLAGGLFNEQFF. The CDR3 coding sequence is TGCGCCAGCAGCCAAGCTCAGTTAGCGGGAGGCCTCTTCAATGAGCAGTTCTTC.

The chain has TRBV5-5 and TRBJ2-3; TRBD2 matches at 9 bases. V lost 3 bases to trimming and J lost 0 bases; unmatched junction nucleotides: 5. The CDR3 is 16 residues long. CDR1 and CDR2 from the germline V gene are SGHKS and YYEKEE (reference sequence). DNA for the CDR3: TGTGCCAGCAGCTCGACCGGACTAGCGAGCACAGATACGCAGTATTTT. Its translation: CASSSTGLASTDTQYF.

The J gene is TRBJ2-7, the V gene TRBV2, with D possibly TRBD2 on 7 matching bases. There are 12 residues in the CDR3. CDR1 SNHLY and CDR2 FYNNEI come from the germline V gene. CDR3 nucleotides: TGTGCGGGGGGGCAGCGCTCCTACGAGCAGTACTTC. Amino acid sequence: CAGGQRSYEQYF.

This chain uses TRBV24-1 with TRBJ2-7; perhaps TRBD1 as D (5 bases). Germline V gives CDR1 KGHDR, CDR2 SFDVKD. This CDR3 spans 14 amino acids. V lost 2 bases to trimming and J lost 0 bases, with 7 bases between them. The CDR3 region has the DNA TGTGCCACCAGTGATTCAGGGTCCTCCTACGAGCAGTACTTC. Translating gives CATSDSGSSYEQYF.

The chain uses TRBV5-1 and TRBJ2-5; 7 bases map to TRBD1. The CDR3 extends over 15 amino acids. V gave up 0 bases and J gave up 1 base; unmatched junction bases: 3. Germline V lookup: CDR1 SGHRS, CDR2 YFSETQ. DNA for the CDR3: TGCGCCAGCAGCTTGGATGGGACAGTCCAAGAGACCCAGTACTTC. This gives the protein CASSLDGTVQETQYF. The entire variable domain, with the rest obtained from reference TRBV5-1 and TRBJ2-5, is as follows: KAGVTQTPRYLIKTRGQQVTLSCSPISGHRSVSWYQQTPGQGLQFLFEYFSETQRNKGNFPGRFSGRQFSNSRSEMNVSTLELGDSALYLCASSLDGTVQETQYFGPGTRLLVL.

This clone was observed a few times. The V and J genes are TRBV4-1 and TRBJ2-4, with TRBD2 matching 12 bases. With V trimmed by 0 bases and J by 3 bases, 12 bases remained unmatched. In germline, CDR1 is MGHRA, CDR2 YSYEKL. The CDR3 consists of 20 residues. In nucleotides, the CDR3 is TGCGCCAGCAGCCAAGATCCCCCGACTAGCGGGAGTTCCCGCAAAAACATTCAGTACTTC. It specifies CASSQDPPTSGSSRKNIQYF.

This sequence joins TRBV3-1 (or the pseudogene TRBV3-2) and TRBJ2-1; 7 bases match TRBD2. The CDR3 has 14 amino acids. V trimming: 0 bases; J trimming: 10 bases; junction bases outside the gene matches: 6. The germline gives CDR1 LGHDT, CDR2 YNNKEL (reference sequence). The DNA of the CDR3 is TGTGCCAGCAGCCAAGACCCGACTAGCCAGGAGCAGTTCTTC. Translated, it gives CASSQDPTSQEQFF.

A few counts support this clone. J is TRBJ2-1 and V is TRBV24-1; TRBD2 matches 11 bases. The CDR3 consists of 13 residues. With 8 bases clipped from V and 10 bases from J, the junction kept 6 bases outside the gene matches. Germline CDR1 and CDR2: KGHDR and SFDVKD. CDR3 in DNA: TGTGCCACCAAGGGACTAGCGGAGGGAGAGCAGTTCTTC. It encodes CATKGLAEGEQFF.

This clone has a single count. The chain links TRBV6-5 to TRBJ1-2, with D perhaps TRBD1 (6 bases). The germline V gene has CDR1 MNHEY and CDR2 SVGAGI. Trimming took 6 bases from V and 6 from J, leaving 17 bases between them. CDR3 length: 14 amino acids. The CDR3 nucleotides read TGTGCCAGCAGGTCCACAGGGTTCGGTAATGGCTACACCTTC. This codes for CASRSTGFGNGYTF.

This chain joins TRBV10-2 and TRBJ2-5, with 12 positions matching TRBD2. This CDR3 has 14 amino acids. Trimming cost V 7 bases and J 5 bases; bases outside gene matches: 5. The germline V gene has CDR1 WSHSY and CDR2 SAAADI. Written as DNA, the CDR3 is TGCGCCAGCAAACTAGCGGGAGGCAGGGAGACCCAGTACTTC. This codes for CASKLAGGRETQYF.

This chain uses TRBV28 with TRBJ1-6; D perhaps matches TRBD1 (6 bases). The V and J ends lost 3 bases and 8 bases respectively, with 14 bases between them. CDR3 length: 15 residues. CDR1 is MDHEN and CDR2 is SYDVKM in the germline V gene. CDR3: CASSLHRARDSPLHF. The CDR3 DNA follows: TGTGCCAGCAGTTTGCACAGGGCCCGGGATTCACCCCTCCACTTT.

The chain couples TRBV6-6 to TRBJ2-4, with a weak D call TRBD2 (6 bases). Germline loops: CDR1 MNHNY, CDR2 SVGAGI (reference sequence). This CDR3 comprises 14 residues. The ends were cut back, 2 bases at V and 7 bases at J, with 12 bases in the middle. CDR3 protein: CASSYAGMGNIQYF. CDR3 sequence (DNA): TGTGCCAGCAGTTACGCGGGGATGGGGAACATTCAGTACTTC.

V and J are TRBV28 and TRBJ2-7, with TRBD2 as a possible D gene (5 bases). V lost 4 bases and J lost 0, with 10 bases in between. The CDR3 has 14 residues. The germline gives CDR1 MDHEN, CDR2 SYDVKM. Here the CDR3 reads CASSSPGISYEQYF. In DNA form, the CDR3 reads TGTGCCAGCAGTTCCCCCGGGATCTCCTACGAGCAGTACTTC.

CDR3 in DNA: TGCGCCAGCAGCTTGACCGGGACAACTGACAATGAGCAGTTCTTC. As protein: CASSLTGTTDNEQFF. The V call is TRBV5-1, the J call TRBJ2-1; D may be TRBD1 (6 bases). Germline CDR1 SGHRS, CDR2 YFSETQ. CDR3 length: 15 residues. The ends were cut back, 1 base at V and 5 bases at J, with 13 bases in the middle.

The sample holds a few counts of this clone. The chain combines TRBV7-9 with TRBJ2-3; D gene uncertain. The CDR3 is 13 residues long. Trimming removed 3 bases at V and 6 bases at J, with 10 bases between. Germline CDR1 and CDR2: SEHNR and FQNEAQ (reference sequence). This CDR3 is CASSFSIRDTQYF. CDR3 nucleotide sequence: TGTGCCAGCAGCTTTTCCATCAGGGATACGCAGTATTTT.

V is TRBV27 and J is TRBJ1-4; no definite D call. CDR1 is MNHEY and CDR2 is SMNVEV in the germline V gene (reference sequence). The CDR3 length is 16 residues. V gave up 4 bases and J gave up 2 bases, with 14 bases separating them. The CDR3 coding sequence is TGTGCCAGCAGTTGGATTTGGGGAGTGACTAATGAAAAACTGTTTTTT. Protein sequence: CASSWIWGVTNEKLFF.